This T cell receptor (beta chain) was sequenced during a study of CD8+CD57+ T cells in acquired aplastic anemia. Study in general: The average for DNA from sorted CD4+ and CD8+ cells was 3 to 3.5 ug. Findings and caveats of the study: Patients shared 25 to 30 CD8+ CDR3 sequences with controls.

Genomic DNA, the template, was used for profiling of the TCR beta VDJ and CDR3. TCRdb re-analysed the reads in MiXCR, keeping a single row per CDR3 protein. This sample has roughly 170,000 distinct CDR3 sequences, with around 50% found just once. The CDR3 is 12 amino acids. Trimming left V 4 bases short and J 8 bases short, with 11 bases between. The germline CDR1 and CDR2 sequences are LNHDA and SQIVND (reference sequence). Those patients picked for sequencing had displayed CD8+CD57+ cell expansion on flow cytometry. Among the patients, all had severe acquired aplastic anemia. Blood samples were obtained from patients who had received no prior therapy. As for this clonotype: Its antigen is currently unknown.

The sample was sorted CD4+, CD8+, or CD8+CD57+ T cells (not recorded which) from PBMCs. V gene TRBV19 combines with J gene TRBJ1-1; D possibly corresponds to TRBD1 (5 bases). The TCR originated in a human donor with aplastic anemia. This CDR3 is CASSTRDGEAFF. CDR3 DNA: TGTGCCAGTAGTACCAGGGACGGCGAAGCTTTCTTT.